Listed here are 28 T cell receptor beta chains from one sample, sequenced in a study of high-grade serous ovarian cancer treatment subgroups. Tumor samples were obtained before definitive surgery or chemotherapy. Produced via immunoSEQ multiplex PCR; TCRdb's table is partial and in-frame only. The profile shows about 4,400 clones, roughly four fifths of them singletons. The material sequenced was tumor tissue. These receptors all stem from a human donor with high-grade serous ovarian cancer.

The V and J genes are TRBV28 and TRBJ2-5, with a weak D call TRBD1 (6 bases). The CDR3 runs to 14 residues. CDR1 and CDR2 (germline): MDHEN, SYDVKM. Trimming stripped 6 bases from V and 3 bases from J, with 14 bases between. The CDR3 DNA follows: TGTGCCAGCAGCCCTGACAGGAGAAAAGAGACCCAGTACTTC. Translated, it gives CASSPDRRKETQYF.

This chain uses TRBV20-1 with TRBJ1-5; unclear D gene. Germline V gives CDR1 DFQATT, CDR2 SNEGSKA (reference sequence). CDR3 length: 10 residues. DNA for the CDR3: TGCAGCGCAGGACGGGAGCCCCAGCATTTT. It yields the protein CSAGREPQHF.

This chain links TRBV23-1 with TRBJ1-1; the D is unclear. TRBV23-1 is an ORF, and what it does is uncertain. The CDR3 totals 14 residues. The V end lost 0 bases, the J end lost 1 base, and 6 bases lay between the germline ends. In nucleotides, the CDR3 is TGCGCCAGCAGTCAATCAACTCCGAACACTGAAGCTTTCTTT. It translates to CASSQSTPNTEAFF.

The rearrangement uses TRBV6-5 and TRBJ2-3; D remains unclear. Germline-derived CDR1 and CDR2 are MNHEY and SVGAGI. The V end lost 6 bases, the J end lost 7 bases, and 11 bases lay between the germline ends. This CDR3 has 12 amino acids. CDR3 loop: CASRPGPNTQYF. DNA of the CDR3: TGTGCCAGCAGACCCGGACCCAATACGCAGTATTTT.

The rearrangement joins TRBV19 to TRBJ1-2; the D gene is possibly TRBD1 (6 bases). Germline V gene lookup returns CDR1 LNHDA and CDR2 SQIVND (reference sequence). This CDR3 comprises 15 residues. Trimming stripped 8 bases from V and 0 bases from J, with 16 bases between. The CDR3 nucleotides are TGTGCCAGTTCCCCTCGGGACATCGCTAACTATGGCTACACCTTC. Protein product: CASSPRDIANYGYTF. The variable domain in full, with the rest retrieved from reference TRBV19 and TRBJ1-2, is DGGITQSPKYLFRKEGQNVTLSCEQNLNHDAMYWYRQDPGQGLRLIYYSQIVNDFQKGDIAEGYSVSREKKESFPLTVTSAQKNPTAFYLCASSPRDIANYGYTFGSGTRLTVV.

This rearrangement joins TRBV4-1 to TRBJ2-2; D possibly uses TRBD1 or TRBD2 (6 bases each). Germline CDR1 and CDR2: MGHRA and YSYEKL. V was cut by 1 base and J by 7 bases, with 16 bases left in between. The length of the CDR3 is 16 residues. The CDR3, as DNA: TGCGCCAGCAGCCAAGTGGGCGGGGCCAGGGGCGGGGAGCTGTTTTTT. This codes for CASSQVGGARGGELFF.

This clone was picked up a small number of times. V is TRBV27 and J is TRBJ2-7; a weak D match, TRBD1 (6 bases). V shed 8 bases and J shed 2 bases, with 13 bases lying between them. This CDR3 contains 13 residues. CDR1 is MNHEY, CDR2 SMNVEV, per germline (reference sequence). The CDR3 protein is CASGRDKAYEQYF. In nucleotides, the CDR3 is TGTGCCAGCGGCCGGGACAAAGCCTACGAGCAGTACTTC.

The genes are TRBV6-1 and TRBJ2-7; D call uncertain. This CDR3 has 13 amino acids. V dropped 0 bases and J dropped 3 bases, with 6 bases sitting between them. The germline CDR1 and CDR2 sequences are MNHNS and SASEGT. CDR3 sequence: CASSEALRYEQYF. CDR3 coding DNA: TGTGCCAGCAGTGAAGCCTTGCGCTACGAGCAGTACTTC.

This clone was found a few times. The chain has TRBV7-9 and TRBJ1-2, with a tentative D call TRBD1 (5 bases). This CDR3 is 14 amino acids long. V was cut by 5 bases and J by 2 bases, with 12 bases left in between. Germline lookup yields CDR1 SEHNR and CDR2 FQNEAQ (reference sequence). CDR3 DNA sequence: TGTGCCAGCAGCCTCAAAACAGGCAACTATGGCTACACCTTC. This codes for CASSLKTGNYGYTF. Looking up the rest from reference TRBV7-9 and TRBJ1-2 gives the full variable domain: DTGVSQNPRHKITKRGQNVTFRCDPISEHNRLYWYRQTLGQGPEFLTYFQNEAQLEKSRLLSDRFSAERPKGSFSTLEIQRTEQGDSAMYLCASSLKTGNYGYTFGSGTRLTVV.

The chain uses TRBV30 and TRBJ1-2, with 7 bases matching TRBD1. Germline lookup yields CDR1 GTSNPN and CDR2 SVGIG (reference sequence). The CDR3 length is 14 residues. V lost 2 bases and J lost 6; bases outside the gene matches: 9. CDR3 sequence: CAWSPPGRGNGYTF. CDR3 coding DNA: TGTGCCTGGAGTCCTCCGGGCAGGGGGAATGGCTACACCTTC.

The J gene is TRBJ2-5, the V gene TRBV11-1; 9 nucleotides align to TRBD2. The V gene's germline CDR1 is SGHAT and CDR2 FQDESV (reference sequence). V lost 5 bases, J lost 4 bases, and 5 bases stayed unmatched. The length of the CDR3 is 14 residues. The CDR3: CASSLSLAGETQYF. The DNA of the CDR3 is TGTGCCAGCAGCCTATCACTAGCGGGAGAGACCCAGTACTTC.

The chain links TRBV2 to TRBJ2-5; 9 bases match TRBD1. J gave up 4 bases and V 5 bases, and 5 bases lay outside the gene matches. The germline CDR1 and CDR2 sequences are SNHLY and FYNNEI. The CDR3 totals 14 residues. CDR3 sequence: CASSSQGAGETQYF. CDR3 DNA sequence: TGTGCCAGCAGTTCACAGGGGGCAGGAGAGACCCAGTACTTC.

The chain is built from TRBV30 and TRBJ2-6; possible D gene TRBD1, 6 bases. Germline assignment: CDR1 GTSNPN and CDR2 SVGIG (reference sequence). The ends were cut back, 3 bases at V and 0 bases at J, with 12 bases in the middle. There are 16 residues in the CDR3. The CDR3 spells CAWSDRTYSGANVLTF. The DNA for the CDR3 is TGTGCCTGGAGCGACAGGACCTACTCTGGGGCCAACGTCCTGACTTTC.

The chain recombines TRBV19 with TRBJ1-1; the D gene is possibly TRBD1 (5 bases). Germline CDR1 LNHDA, CDR2 SQIVND (reference sequence). The CDR3 contains 15 residues. Trimming left V 4 bases short and J 1 base short, with 13 bases between. CDR3: CASSTEGPRNTEAFF. In nucleotides, the CDR3 is TGTGCCAGTAGTACCGAGGGACCGCGGAACACTGAAGCTTTCTTT.

CDR3 residues: CASSLGPGQGNEKLFF. In DNA form, the CDR3 reads TGTGCCAGCAGCTTGGGGCCGGGACAGGGGAATGAAAAACTGTTTTTT. The chain links TRBV5-4 to TRBJ1-4, with 10 bases that match TRBD1. The V and J ends lost 0 bases and 5 bases, in that order; junction bases with no gene match: 4. The CDR3 loop spans 16 amino acids. Germline CDR1 SGHNT, CDR2 YYREEE (reference sequence).

The chain employs TRBV7-8 and TRBJ1-2; D is ambiguous. Germline V CDR1 and CDR2: SGHVS, FQNEAQ. V gave up 5 bases and J gave up 5 bases, with 12 bases separating them. The CDR3 has 13 residues. The CDR3 protein is CASSKGWAYGYTF. The CDR3, as DNA: TGTGCCAGCAGCAAAGGATGGGCGTATGGCTACACCTTC.

The chain joins TRBV7-2 to TRBJ1-2, with D perhaps TRBD1 (6 bases). The CDR3 runs to 14 residues. Germline values: CDR1 SGHTA, CDR2 FQGNSA. V dropped 2 bases and J dropped 10 bases, with 17 bases sitting between them. This CDR3 is CASSLNSGAGDYTF. The CDR3 nucleotides are TGTGCCAGCAGCTTAAATTCAGGGGCGGGAGACTACACCTTC. Filled out from reference TRBV7-2 and TRBJ1-2, the complete variable domain reads GAGVSQSPSNKVTEKGKDVELRCDPISGHTALYWYRQSLGQGLEFLIYFQGNSAPDKSGLPSDRFSAERTGGSVSTLTIQRTQQEDSAVYLCASSLNSGAGDYTFGSGTRLTVV.

This chain uses TRBV6-1 with TRBJ2-2, with D unresolved. CDR3 length: 15 amino acids. V was cut by 5 bases and J by 2 bases, with 12 bases left in between. CDR1 is MNHNS, CDR2 SASEGT, per germline. The CDR3 DNA is TGTGCCAGCAGTCAAGGGTCTGGCAACACCGGGGAGCTGTTTTTT. Translating it yields CASSQGSGNTGELFF.

The gene calls are TRBV4-1 and TRBJ1-1; weak D call: TRBD1 (6 bases). This CDR3 region has 15 residues. Trimming shortened V by 3 bases and J by 6 bases, and 17 bases separated the two germline ends. Germline-derived CDR1 and CDR2 are MGHRA and YSYEKL. CDR3 region: CASSHRTGRNPEAFF. DNA of the CDR3: TGCGCCAGCAGCCACAGAACAGGGCGCAACCCTGAAGCTTTCTTT.

V and J are TRBV18 and TRBJ1-1; TRBD1 matches 7 bases. CDR1 and CDR2 (germline): KGHSH, LQKENI. V gave up 3 bases and J gave up 8 bases; unmatched junction bases: 3. There are 12 residues in the CDR3. In nucleotides, the CDR3 is TGTGCCAGCTCACCGACGACAGGGGAAGCTTTCTTT. Its protein is CASSPTTGEAFF.

The chain joins TRBV7-9 to TRBJ2-7, with 12 bases lining up with TRBD2. Trimming cost V 3 bases and J 0 bases; bases outside gene matches: 0. The CDR3 extends over 15 amino acids. Germline V gene lookup returns CDR1 SEHNR and CDR2 FQNEAQ (reference sequence). CDR3 loop: CASSLTSGSSYEQYF. The DNA for the CDR3 is TGTGCCAGCAGCTTGACTAGCGGGAGCTCCTACGAGCAGTACTTC.

The chain joins TRBV2 to TRBJ1-3; tentatively, D is TRBD1 (6 bases). This CDR3 spans 15 amino acids. Between the trimmed V and J ends, which lost 2 bases and 0 bases, there was a span of 8 bases. Germline loops: CDR1 SNHLY, CDR2 FYNNEI. The CDR3 DNA reads as TGTGCCAGCAGTGAAAGGGGGTACTCTGGAAACACCATATATTTT. Its protein is CASSERGYSGNTIYF. The whole variable domain, remainder taken from reference TRBV2 and TRBJ1-3, is EPEVTQTPSHQVTQMGQEVILRCVPISNHLYFYWYRQILGQKVEFLVSFYNNEISEKSEIFDDQFSVERPDGSNFTLKIRSTKLEDSAMYFCASSERGYSGNTIYFGEGSWLTVV.

This chain links TRBV5-5 with TRBJ1-5; a weak D match, TRBD1 (5 bases). The CDR3 has 13 amino acids. Germline CDR1 and CDR2: SGHKS and YYEKEE (reference sequence). The ends were cut back, 2 bases at V and 5 bases at J, with 8 bases in the middle. The CDR3 loop reads CASSFGGDQPQHF. The CDR3 DNA reads TGTGCCAGCAGCTTCGGGGGGGATCAGCCCCAGCATTTT.

The chain links TRBV30 to TRBJ1-5; D is uncertain. This CDR3 has 14 amino acids. Trimming took off 0 bases at V and 0 bases at J, with 6 bases between the two ends. Looked up from germline, CDR1 is GTSNPN and CDR2 is SVGIG (reference sequence). The CDR3 protein is CAWSVLGSNQPQHF. For the CDR3, the DNA is TGTGCCTGGAGTGTGCTAGGTAGCAATCAGCCCCAGCATTTT.

The chain links TRBV29-1 to TRBJ2-7; TRBD1 matches 10 bases. The ends lost 7 bases at V and 1 base at J; junction bases unmatched: 7. The CDR3 is 14 amino acids. Looked up from germline, CDR1 is SQVTM and CDR2 is ANQGSEA. The chain's CDR3 is CSATGTGASYEQYF. In DNA, the CDR3 is TGCAGCGCAACCGGGACAGGGGCGTCCTACGAGCAGTACTTC.

This clone was recorded once. The chain recombines TRBV5-6 with TRBJ1-1; D not resolved. Germline V gene data show CDR1 as SGHDT and CDR2 as YYEEEE. The CDR3 length is 13 residues. V was shortened by 2 bases and J by 5 bases, with 10 bases between the two germline ends. The CDR3 DNA reads as TGTGCCAGCAGCTTCGTCCGGAGGACTGAAGCTTTCTTT. Translation gives CASSFVRRTEAFF.

This clone was seen a few times. The rearrangement uses TRBV9 and TRBJ1-3; D is uncertain. The V gene's germline CDR1 is SGDLS and CDR2 YYNGEE. The length of the CDR3 is 14 residues. Trimming stripped 0 bases from V and 4 bases from J, with 8 bases between. The CDR3: CASSVDPGGNTIYF. CDR3 nucleotides: TGTGCCAGCAGCGTAGACCCAGGAGGAAACACCATATATTTT.

The rearrangement uses TRBV18 and TRBJ2-1, with D possibly being TRBD1 (6 bases). CDR3 length: 14 amino acids. Deletions cut 1 base from V and 10 bases from J, with 14 bases between. Per the germline V gene, CDR1 is KGHSH and CDR2 is LQKENI. This CDR3 reads CASSPLQGMNEQFF. CDR3 DNA: TGTGCCAGCTCACCACTGCAGGGGATGAACGAGCAGTTCTTC.